This T cell receptor beta chain was captured in a study of human T cells and chemical hapten exposure. Via MiXCR, TCRdb re-called the RACE reads, giving one row per CDR3 protein. The sample includes roughly 100,000 distinct CDR3 sequences, approximately 8.6% of them seen just once. Broader study findings: There was no change with DPC sensitization in TCRs above 1 in 1000 frequency.

About this clonotype: Its antigen remains unknown.

The sample's time point: patch test 2, 6 weeks after DPC sensitization. Regarding treatment: therapeutic diphenylcyclopropenone sensitization with weekly scalp DPC. Patches went on only after blood had been drawn each time. Material: whole blood, obtained in connection with sensitization to the hapten diphenylcyclopropenone (DPC). The source is a woman in her thirties or forties with alopecia areata. Some clones in this sample may be carry-over from other donors' samples.

The CDR3 reads CASSSSYDRDNSPLHF. In nucleotides, the CDR3 is TGTGCCAGCTCATCTTCCTATGACAGGGATAATTCACCCCTCCACTTT. The rearrangement links TRBV18 to TRBJ1-6; TRBD1 agrees at 7 bases. CDR1 KGHSH and CDR2 LQKENI come from the germline V gene. The V and J ends lost 5 bases and 5 bases, in that order; junction bases with no gene match: 9. The CDR3 length is 16 residues.